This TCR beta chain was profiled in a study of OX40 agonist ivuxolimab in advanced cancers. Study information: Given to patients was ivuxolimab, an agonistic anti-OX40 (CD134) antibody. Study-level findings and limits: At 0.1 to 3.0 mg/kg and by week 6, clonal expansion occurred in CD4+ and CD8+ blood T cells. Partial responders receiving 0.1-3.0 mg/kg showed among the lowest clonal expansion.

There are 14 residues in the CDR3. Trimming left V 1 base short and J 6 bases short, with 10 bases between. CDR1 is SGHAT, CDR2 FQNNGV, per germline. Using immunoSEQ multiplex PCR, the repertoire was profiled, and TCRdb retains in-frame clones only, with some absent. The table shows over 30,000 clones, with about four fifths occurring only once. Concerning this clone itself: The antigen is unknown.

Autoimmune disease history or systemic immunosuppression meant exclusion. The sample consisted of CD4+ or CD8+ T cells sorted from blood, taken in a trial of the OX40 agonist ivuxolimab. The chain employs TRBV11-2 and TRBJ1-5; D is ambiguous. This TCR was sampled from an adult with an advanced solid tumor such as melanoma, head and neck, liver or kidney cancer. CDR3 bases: TGTGCCAGCAGCTTAGCTGGTGACGGTCAGCCCCAGCATTTT. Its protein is CASSLAGDGQPQHF.